Below, 26 T cell receptor beta chains from the same sample are listed, as sequenced in a study of cytomegalovirus exposure and HLA in healthy donors. Primers for the PCR totalled 60 Vbeta and 13 Jbeta. Measured with immunoSEQ multiplex PCR; TCRdb has only the in-frame clones, and not every one. Of 55,000 to 80,000 clones listed, around 76% are singletons. Sequencing was carried out using PBMCs. These receptors were taken from a woman aged 25-40 years in good health and CMV-seropositive.

The genes are TRBV29-1 and TRBJ2-7; 10 positions match TRBD1. The CDR3 sequence is 15 residues long. Germline V gene lookup returns CDR1 SQVTM and CDR2 ANQGSEA. V lost 2 bases, J lost 5 bases, and 9 bases stayed unmatched. The CDR3 is CSVETGQGTVHEQYF. The CDR3 nucleotides are TGCAGCGTTGAAACGGGACAGGGGACGGTCCACGAGCAGTACTTC.

This chain's CDR3 is CASSLPGDCSYEQYF. Here the CDR3 DNA reads TGTGCCAGCAGTTTGCCCGGCGACTGCTCCTACGAGCAGTACTTC. The V and J genes are TRBV28 and TRBJ2-7; D ambiguous. This CDR3 is 15 amino acids long. Germline lookup yields CDR1 MDHEN and CDR2 SYDVKM. V gave up 3 bases and J gave up 0 bases, with 12 bases separating them.

This clone appeared a few times. The rearrangement links TRBV9 to TRBJ1-3; D is uncertain. The CDR3 has 13 amino acids. V was clipped by 8 bases and J by 1 base, with 10 bases between them. Germline assignment: CDR1 SGDLS and CDR2 YYNGEE. The CDR3 sequence: CASRELSGNTIYF. The DNA for the CDR3 is TGTGCCAGTCGGGAGCTATCTGGAAACACCATATATTTT. The full variable domain, completed using reference TRBV9 and TRBJ1-3, is DSGVTQTPKHLITATGQRVTLRCSPRSGDLSVYWYQQSLDQGLQFLIQYYNGEERAKGNILERFSAQQFPDLHSELNLSSLELGDSALYFCASRELSGNTIYFGEGSWLTVV.

The chain recombines TRBV5-1 with TRBJ2-2; D gene unclear. The germline V gene encodes CDR1 SGHRS and CDR2 YFSETQ. V lost 0 bases and J lost 2, with 8 bases in between. CDR3 length equals 15 residues. The CDR3 DNA is TGCGCCAGCAGCTTGGGGCTAGTTAACACCGGGGAGCTGTTTTTT. This translates into CASSLGLVNTGELFF.

This chain joins TRBV5-4 and TRBJ1-2; D call uncertain. The CDR3 covers 13 residues. The V and J ends lost 1 base and 4 bases respectively, with 8 bases between them. Germline values: CDR1 SGHNT, CDR2 YYREEE (reference sequence). The CDR3 here is CASSLNEGYGYTF. CDR3 sequence (DNA): TGTGCCAGCAGCTTGAATGAGGGCTATGGCTACACCTTC.

The CDR3 region is CASSEVGLYGYTF. The DNA for the CDR3 is TGTGCCAGCAGTGAAGTTGGGCTCTATGGCTACACCTTC. The V and J genes are TRBV6-1 and TRBJ1-2, with no clear D. The CDR3 is made up of 13 amino acids. CDR1 is MNHNS, CDR2 SASEGT, per germline. Trimming took 1 base from V and 4 from J, leaving 7 bases between them.

This chain connects TRBV30 to TRBJ2-1; TRBD1 matches at 7 bases. The germline V gene has CDR1 GTSNPN and CDR2 SVGIG (reference sequence). This CDR3 comprises 17 residues. The J segment lost 6 bases and the V segment lost 3 bases, leaving 17 bases of the junction unmatched. The chain's CDR3 is CAWSPGGIPEGANEQFF. The CDR3 DNA is TGTGCCTGGAGCCCAGGAGGTATCCCAGAGGGGGCCAATGAGCAGTTCTTC.

This clone was observed a single time. The chain has TRBV4-1 and TRBJ2-3; D is possibly TRBD1 (6 bases). The germline V and J ends were trimmed by 4 bases and 1 base, with 15 bases remaining between them. The CDR3 is 16 amino acids. From germline, CDR1 is MGHRA and CDR2 YSYEKL. The CDR3 coding sequence is TGCGCCAGCAGCCCTCACCTAGGGGGTCGCACAGATACGCAGTATTTT. This sequence encodes CASSPHLGGRTDTQYF.

The chain has TRBV4-2 and TRBJ2-1; weak D call: TRBD1 (6 bases). The length of the CDR3 is 14 residues. Trimming took off 0 bases at V and 7 bases at J, with 10 bases between the two ends. Germline V lookup: CDR1 LGHNA, CDR2 YNFKEQ. The CDR3 sequence is CASSQDQGLNEQFF. For the CDR3, the DNA is TGTGCCAGCAGCCAAGACCAGGGGCTAAATGAGCAGTTCTTC.

The V gene is TRBV10-2, the J gene TRBJ1-5, with D unclear. Germline values: CDR1 WSHSY, CDR2 SAAADI. V lost 3 bases and J lost 0, with 15 bases in between. The CDR3 consists of 17 residues. The CDR3 DNA reads TGCGCCAGCAGTGACCCCGCTGCGGAATATAGCAATCAGCCCCAGCATTTT. It encodes CASSDPAAEYSNQPQHF.

The chain employs TRBV4-3 and TRBJ2-7, with TRBD2 matching over 8 bases. Germline trimming cut 1 base from V and 7 bases from J; bases unmatched to any gene: 9. In germline, CDR1 is LGHNA, CDR2 YSLEER. The CDR3 spans 15 residues. The CDR3 spells CASSQGGGRRTEQYF. The CDR3 region has the DNA TGCGCCAGCAGCCAAGGGGGCGGGAGGCGTACGGAGCAGTACTTC.

This clone turned up a few times. The chain recombines TRBV4-2 with TRBJ2-1, with D perhaps TRBD2 (7 bases). V lost 5 bases, J lost 0 bases, and 23 bases lay in between. The CDR3 consists of 19 residues. Germline V CDR1 and CDR2: LGHNA, YNFKEQ. The CDR3 reads CASSVGTRRDYHSYNEQFF. In DNA form, the CDR3 reads TGTGCCAGCAGCGTTGGGACAAGAAGGGACTACCACTCCTACAATGAGCAGTTCTTC.

This chain uses TRBV4-1 with TRBJ1-1; D uncertain. V was cut by 0 bases and J by 1 base, with 9 bases left in between. Germline V gene lookup returns CDR1 MGHRA and CDR2 YSYEKL. The CDR3 runs to 15 residues. For the CDR3, the DNA is TGCGCCAGCAGCCAAGATGGGCTTGGGAACACTGAAGCTTTCTTT. This encodes CASSQDGLGNTEAFF.

The chain employs TRBV9 and TRBJ1-1, with D perhaps TRBD1 (5 bases). In germline, CDR1 is SGDLS, CDR2 YYNGEE. The CDR3 is made up of 14 amino acids. V was clipped by 3 bases and J by 1 base, with 10 bases between them. Here the CDR3 DNA reads TGTGCCAGCAGCGGATTCAGGGAGAACACTGAAGCTTTCTTT. Amino acid sequence: CASSGFRENTEAFF.

The chain couples TRBV6-4 to TRBJ2-1; TRBD2 aligns across 8 bases. CDR3 length: 16 residues. Trimming at V came to 6 bases and at J to 0 bases, leaving 7 bases not matched to a gene. CDR1 and CDR2 from the germline V gene are MRHNA and SNTAGT. The CDR3 is CASSAIAGSSYNEQFF. The CDR3, as DNA: TGTGCCAGCAGCGCAATAGCGGGGAGCTCCTACAATGAGCAGTTCTTC.

J is TRBJ1-2 and V is TRBV30; D is undetermined. The germline V gene has CDR1 GTSNPN and CDR2 SVGIG (reference sequence). The V gene lost 2 bases and the J gene lost 5 bases, with 18 bases spanning the gap. The CDR3 sequence is 15 residues long. This chain's CDR3 is CAWSIEGSTPYGYTF. CDR3 in DNA: TGTGCCTGGAGTATCGAAGGGAGCACTCCTTATGGCTACACCTTC. Together with reference TRBV30 and TRBJ1-2, the CDR3 gives the full variable domain: SQTIHQWPATLVQPVGSPLSLECTVEGTSNPNLYWYRQAAGRGLQLLFYSVGIGQISSEVPQNLSASRPQDRQFILSSKKLLLSDSGFYLCAWSIEGSTPYGYTFGSGTRLTVV.

This chain connects TRBV7-9 to TRBJ2-6; D remains ambiguous. V was clipped by 5 bases and J by 1 base, with 9 bases between them. The CDR3 runs 15 residues. Germline V CDR1 and CDR2: SEHNR, FQNEAQ (reference sequence). The chain's CDR3 is CASSPILSGANVLTF. The CDR3 DNA sequence: TGTGCCAGCAGCCCTATCCTATCTGGGGCCAACGTCCTGACTTTC.

The CDR3 bases are TGCGCCAGCAGCCAATCGGGACTAGCGGACCGCACAGATACGCAGTATTTT. This gives the protein CASSQSGLADRTDTQYF. The chain combines TRBV4-3 with TRBJ2-3, with TRBD2 identical over 11 bases. Germline loops: CDR1 LGHNA, CDR2 YSLEER. Losses at the gene ends were 2 bases for V and 1 base for J; bases not matched to a gene: 5. The CDR3 totals 17 residues.

In its sample, this clone was seen a few times. The gene calls are TRBV2 and TRBJ2-3, with D maybe TRBD2 (5 bases). The V end was cut by 5 bases, the J end by 0 bases, with 9 bases between. The germline gives CDR1 SNHLY, CDR2 FYNNEI. The CDR3 spans 14 residues. CDR3 protein: CASSLSGSTDTQYF. Written as DNA, the CDR3 is TGTGCCAGCAGTCTGAGCGGAAGCACAGATACGCAGTATTTT.

This clone was seen only a few times. The genes are TRBV7-9 and TRBJ2-1, with D hard to call. Trimming took 4 bases from V and 15 from J, leaving 13 bases between them. Germline assignment: CDR1 SEHNR and CDR2 FQNEAQ (reference sequence). CDR3 length: 11 amino acids. CDR3 amino acids: CASSSTPSRFF. The CDR3 DNA reads as TGTGCCAGCAGCTCCACCCCGAGTCGGTTCTTC.

V gene TRBV4-1 combines with J gene TRBJ1-2; no definite D call. Germline values: CDR1 MGHRA, CDR2 YSYEKL. Trimming took 1 base from V and 2 from J, leaving 17 bases between them. There are 17 residues in the CDR3. CDR3 coding DNA: TGCGCCAGCAGCCAAGGGCAGGCAAGGCGTTTAAACTATGGCTACACCTTC. This gives the protein CASSQGQARRLNYGYTF.

V usage is TRBV7-8 and J usage is TRBJ2-7, with 8 bases aligning to TRBD2. Germline trimming cut 5 bases from V and 4 bases from J; bases unmatched to any gene: 13. This CDR3 has 16 amino acids. Germline V gene sequence: CDR1 SGHVS, CDR2 FQNEAQ. The CDR3 region has the DNA TGTGCCAGCAGCCAAAGGGAGGCTAGCGGGTTGTACGAGCAGTACTTC. It is translated as CASSQREASGLYEQYF. The full variable domain, with the rest looked up from reference TRBV7-8 and TRBJ2-7, is GAGVSQSPRYKVAKRGQDVALRCDPISGHVSLFWYQQALGQGPEFLTYFQNEAQLDKSGLPSDRFFAERPEGSVSTLKIQRTQQEDSAVYLCASSQREASGLYEQYFGPGTRLTVT.

The J gene is TRBJ1-2, the V gene TRBV7-2; maybe TRBD1 (5 bases). V lost 5 bases, J lost 2 bases, and 9 bases lay in between. The V gene's germline CDR1 is SGHTA and CDR2 FQGNSA. CDR3 length: 13 residues. CDR3 in amino acids: CASSQAGNYGYTF. Written as DNA, the CDR3 is TGTGCCAGCAGCCAAGCAGGGAACTATGGCTACACCTTC.

The chain joins TRBV7-9 to TRBJ2-3; tentative D call: TRBD2 (6 bases). CDR1 and CDR2 from the germline V gene are SEHNR and FQNEAQ (reference sequence). V lost 3 bases to trimming and J lost 4 bases, with 17 bases between them. CDR3 size: 16 residues. The CDR3 loop reads CASSLTTSGEADTQYF. The CDR3 DNA is TGTGCCAGCAGCTTGACCACGAGTGGGGAGGCAGATACGCAGTATTTT.

The V and J genes are TRBV7-9 and TRBJ1-1; a possible D gene is TRBD1 (5 bases). Germline loops: CDR1 SEHNR, CDR2 FQNEAQ (reference sequence). V was shortened by 5 bases and J by 1 base, with 11 bases between the two germline ends. The CDR3 extends over 14 amino acids. CDR3 nucleotide sequence: TGTGCCAGCAGCGCCCTTCAGGGGAACACTGAAGCTTTCTTT. Its protein product is CASSALQGNTEAFF.

CDR3 amino acids: CATKTSETGTGELFF. Here the CDR3 DNA reads TGTGCCACCAAGACTAGCGAGACGGGCACCGGGGAGCTGTTTTTT. The chain is built from TRBV10-3 and TRBJ2-2, with TRBD2 matching 8 bases. From germline, CDR1 is ENHRY and CDR2 SYGVKD. CDR3 length equals 15 residues. The junction had 11 bases not matched to a gene; V was cut back by 10 bases and J by 4 bases.